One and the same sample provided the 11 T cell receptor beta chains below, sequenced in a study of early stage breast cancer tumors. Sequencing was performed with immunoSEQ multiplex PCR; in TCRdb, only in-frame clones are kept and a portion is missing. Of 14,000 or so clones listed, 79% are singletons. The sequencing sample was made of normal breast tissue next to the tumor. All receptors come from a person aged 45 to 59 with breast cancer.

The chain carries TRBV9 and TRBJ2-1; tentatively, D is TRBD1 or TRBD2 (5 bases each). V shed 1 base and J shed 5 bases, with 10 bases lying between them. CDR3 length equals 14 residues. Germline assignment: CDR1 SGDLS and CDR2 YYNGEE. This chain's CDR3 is CASSVTGTNNEQFF. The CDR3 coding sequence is TGTGCCAGCAGCGTAACCGGGACCAACAATGAGCAGTTCTTC.

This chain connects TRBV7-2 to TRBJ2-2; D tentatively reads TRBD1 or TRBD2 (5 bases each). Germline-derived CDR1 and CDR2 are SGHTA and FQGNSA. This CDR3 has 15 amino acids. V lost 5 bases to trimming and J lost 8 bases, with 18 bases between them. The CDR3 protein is CASSPQGRPPGELFF. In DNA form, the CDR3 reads TGTGCCAGCAGCCCCCAGGGACGGCCCCCGGGGGAGCTGTTTTTT.

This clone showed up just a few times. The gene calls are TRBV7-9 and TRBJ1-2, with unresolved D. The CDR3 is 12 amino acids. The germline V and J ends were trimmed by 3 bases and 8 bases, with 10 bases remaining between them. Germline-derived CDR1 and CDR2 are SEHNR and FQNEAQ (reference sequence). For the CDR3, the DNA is TGTGCCAGCAGCTTCGGGGAGATCGGCTACACCTTC. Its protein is CASSFGEIGYTF.

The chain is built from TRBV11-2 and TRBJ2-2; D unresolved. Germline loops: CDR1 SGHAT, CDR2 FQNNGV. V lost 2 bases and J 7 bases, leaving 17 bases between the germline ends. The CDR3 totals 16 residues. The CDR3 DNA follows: TGTGCCAGCAGCTTATCAATTGGTATGGCTTTCGGGGAGCTGTTTTTT. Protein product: CASSLSIGMAFGELFF.

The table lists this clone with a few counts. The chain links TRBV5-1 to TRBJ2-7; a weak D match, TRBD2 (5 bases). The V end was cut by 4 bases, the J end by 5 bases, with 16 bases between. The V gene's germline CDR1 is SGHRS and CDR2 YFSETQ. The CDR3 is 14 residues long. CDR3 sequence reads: CASSRSGEVDEQYF. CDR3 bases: TGCGCCAGCAGCCGAAGCGGAGAGGTGGACGAGCAGTACTTC.

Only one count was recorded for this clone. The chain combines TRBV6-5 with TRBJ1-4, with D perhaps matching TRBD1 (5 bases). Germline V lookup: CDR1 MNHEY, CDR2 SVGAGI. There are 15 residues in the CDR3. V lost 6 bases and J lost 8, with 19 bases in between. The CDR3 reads CASSPRRYGGEKLFF. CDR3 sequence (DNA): TGTGCCAGCAGCCCGAGGCGGTATGGGGGGGAAAAACTGTTTTTT.

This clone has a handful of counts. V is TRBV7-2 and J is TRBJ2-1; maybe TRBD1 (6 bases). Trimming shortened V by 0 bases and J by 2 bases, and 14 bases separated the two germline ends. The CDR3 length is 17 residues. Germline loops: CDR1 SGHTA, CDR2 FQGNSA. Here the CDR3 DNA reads TGTGCCAGCAGCTTAGCGCTCAGGGGCCAGGCCTACAATGAGCAGTTCTTC. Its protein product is CASSLALRGQAYNEQFF. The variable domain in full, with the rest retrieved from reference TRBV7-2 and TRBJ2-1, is GAGVSQSPSNKVTEKGKDVELRCDPISGHTALYWYRQSLGQGLEFLIYFQGNSAPDKSGLPSDRFSAERTGGSVSTLTIQRTQQEDSAVYLCASSLALRGQAYNEQFFGPGTRLTVL.

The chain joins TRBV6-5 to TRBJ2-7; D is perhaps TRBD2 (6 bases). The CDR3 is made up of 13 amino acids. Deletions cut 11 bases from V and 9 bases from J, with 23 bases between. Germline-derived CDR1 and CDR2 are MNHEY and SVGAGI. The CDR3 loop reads CASQTRRTGGQYF. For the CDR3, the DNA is TGTGCCTCCCAGACTAGGAGGACCGGCGGGCAGTACTTC.

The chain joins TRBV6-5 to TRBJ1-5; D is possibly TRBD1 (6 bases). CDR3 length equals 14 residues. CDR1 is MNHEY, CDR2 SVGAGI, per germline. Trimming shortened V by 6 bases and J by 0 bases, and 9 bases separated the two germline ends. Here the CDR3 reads CASSPTGSNQPQHF. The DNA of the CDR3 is TGTGCCAGCAGCCCGACAGGTAGCAATCAGCCCCAGCATTTT.

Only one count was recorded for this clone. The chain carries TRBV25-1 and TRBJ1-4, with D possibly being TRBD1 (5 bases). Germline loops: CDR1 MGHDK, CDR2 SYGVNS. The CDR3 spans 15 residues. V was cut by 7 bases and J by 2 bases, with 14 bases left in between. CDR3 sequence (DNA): TGTGCCAGCACCCTTTCCCGGGACACTAATGAAAAACTGTTTTTT. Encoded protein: CASTLSRDTNEKLFF.

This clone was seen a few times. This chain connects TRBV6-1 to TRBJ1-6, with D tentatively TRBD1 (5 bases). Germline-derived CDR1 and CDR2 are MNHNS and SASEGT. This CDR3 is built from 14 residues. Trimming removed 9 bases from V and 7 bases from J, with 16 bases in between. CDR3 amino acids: CASLLGGRNSPLHF. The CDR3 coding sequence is TGTGCCAGTCTCCTTGGGGGGAGGAATTCACCCCTCCACTTT.